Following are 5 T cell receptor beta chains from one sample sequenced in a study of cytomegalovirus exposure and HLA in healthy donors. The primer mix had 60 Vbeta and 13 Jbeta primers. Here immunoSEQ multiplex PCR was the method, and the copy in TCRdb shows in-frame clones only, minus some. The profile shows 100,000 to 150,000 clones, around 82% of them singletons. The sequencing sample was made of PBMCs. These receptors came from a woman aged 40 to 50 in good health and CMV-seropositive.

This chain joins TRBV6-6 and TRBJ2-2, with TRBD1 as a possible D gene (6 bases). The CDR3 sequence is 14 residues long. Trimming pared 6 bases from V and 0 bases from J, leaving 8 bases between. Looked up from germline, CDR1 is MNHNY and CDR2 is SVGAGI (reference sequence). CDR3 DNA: TGTGCCAGCAGAGGGACAACGAACACCGGGGAGCTGTTTTTT. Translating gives CASRGTTNTGELFF.

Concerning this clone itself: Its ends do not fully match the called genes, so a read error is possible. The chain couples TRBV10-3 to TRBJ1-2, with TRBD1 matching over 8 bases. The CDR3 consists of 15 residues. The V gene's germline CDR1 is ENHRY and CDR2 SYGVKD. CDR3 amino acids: CAINEAGGLSYGYTF. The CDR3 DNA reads TGTGCCATCAATGAGGCAGGGGGCCTTAGCTATGGCTACACCTTC.

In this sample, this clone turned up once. In nucleotides, the CDR3 is TGTGCCAGCAGTTTATGGGGACAGGGTGTTGGCTACACCTTC. Residues: CASSLWGQGVGYTF. The chain carries TRBV28 and TRBJ1-2, with 9 bases that match TRBD1. This CDR3 contains 14 residues. CDR1 and CDR2 (germline): MDHEN, SYDVKM. After removal of 0 bases from V and 7 bases from J, the junction contained 3 bases not matched to a gene.

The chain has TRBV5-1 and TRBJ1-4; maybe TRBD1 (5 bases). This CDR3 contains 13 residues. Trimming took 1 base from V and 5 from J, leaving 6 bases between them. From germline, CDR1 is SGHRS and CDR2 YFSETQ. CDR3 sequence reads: CASSLTGNEKLFF. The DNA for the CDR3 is TGCGCCAGCAGCTTGACAGGAAATGAAAAACTGTTTTTT. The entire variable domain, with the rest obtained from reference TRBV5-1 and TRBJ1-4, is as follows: KAGVTQTPRYLIKTRGQQVTLSCSPISGHRSVSWYQQTPGQGLQFLFEYFSETQRNKGNFPGRFSGRQFSNSRSEMNVSTLELGDSALYLCASSLTGNEKLFFGSGTQLSVL.

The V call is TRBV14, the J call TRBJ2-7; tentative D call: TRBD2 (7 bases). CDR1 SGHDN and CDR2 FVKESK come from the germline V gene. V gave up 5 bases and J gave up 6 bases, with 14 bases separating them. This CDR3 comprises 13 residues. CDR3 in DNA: TGTGCCAGCAGCAGGGGGGGTCCTACCGAGCAGTACTTC. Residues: CASSRGGPTEQYF.